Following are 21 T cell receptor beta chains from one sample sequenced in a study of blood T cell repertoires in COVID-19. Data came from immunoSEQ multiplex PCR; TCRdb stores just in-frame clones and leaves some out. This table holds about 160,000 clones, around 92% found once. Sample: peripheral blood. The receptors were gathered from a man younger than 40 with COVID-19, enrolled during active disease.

CDR3 DNA: TGTGCCAGAAGGAGAAACCAGGGGATTGGGGTGAAGACCCAGTACTTC. Its protein is CARRRNQGIGVKTQYF. This chain links TRBV5-3 with TRBJ2-5, with D possibly being TRBD1 (6 bases). TRBV5-3 is known as an ORF, though its function is uncertain. The CDR3 consists of 16 residues. V gave up 5 bases and J gave up 6 bases, with 23 bases separating them.

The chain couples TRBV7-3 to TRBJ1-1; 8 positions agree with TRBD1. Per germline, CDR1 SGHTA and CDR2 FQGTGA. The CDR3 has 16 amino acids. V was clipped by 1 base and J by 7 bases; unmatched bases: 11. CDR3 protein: CASSLNVGTGLIEAFF. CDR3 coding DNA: TGTGCCAGCAGCTTAAATGTTGGGACAGGCTTAATTGAAGCTTTCTTT.

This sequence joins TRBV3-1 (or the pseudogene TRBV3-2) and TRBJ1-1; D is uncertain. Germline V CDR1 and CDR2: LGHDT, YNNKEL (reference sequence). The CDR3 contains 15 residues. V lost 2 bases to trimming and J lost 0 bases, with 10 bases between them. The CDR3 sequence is CASSQSGFMNTEAFF. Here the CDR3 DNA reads TGTGCCAGCAGCCAATCGGGGTTCATGAACACTGAAGCTTTCTTT.

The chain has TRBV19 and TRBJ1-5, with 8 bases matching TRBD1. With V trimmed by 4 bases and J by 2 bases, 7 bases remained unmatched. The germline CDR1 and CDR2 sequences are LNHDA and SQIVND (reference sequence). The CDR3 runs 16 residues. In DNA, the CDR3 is TGTGCCAGTAGTAGACTTCCGGGACAGGGCAATCAGCCCCAGCATTTT. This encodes CASSRLPGQGNQPQHF.

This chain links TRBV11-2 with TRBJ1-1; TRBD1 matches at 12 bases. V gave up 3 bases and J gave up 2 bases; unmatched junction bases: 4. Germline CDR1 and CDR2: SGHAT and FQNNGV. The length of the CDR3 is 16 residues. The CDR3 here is CASSFAGQGANTEAFF. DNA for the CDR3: TGTGCCAGCAGCTTCGCGGGACAGGGGGCCAACACTGAAGCTTTCTTT.

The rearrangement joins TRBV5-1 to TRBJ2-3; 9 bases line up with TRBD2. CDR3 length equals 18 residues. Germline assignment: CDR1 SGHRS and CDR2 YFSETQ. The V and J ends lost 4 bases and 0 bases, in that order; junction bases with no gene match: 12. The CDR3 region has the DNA TGCGCCAGCAGCCCTGGGCCCGGGACTAGCTTAAGCACAGATACGCAGTATTTT. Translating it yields CASSPGPGTSLSTDTQYF. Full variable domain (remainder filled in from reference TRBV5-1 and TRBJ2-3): KAGVTQTPRYLIKTRGQQVTLSCSPISGHRSVSWYQQTPGQGLQFLFEYFSETQRNKGNFPGRFSGRQFSNSRSEMNVSTLELGDSALYLCASSPGPGTSLSTDTQYFGPGTRLTVL.

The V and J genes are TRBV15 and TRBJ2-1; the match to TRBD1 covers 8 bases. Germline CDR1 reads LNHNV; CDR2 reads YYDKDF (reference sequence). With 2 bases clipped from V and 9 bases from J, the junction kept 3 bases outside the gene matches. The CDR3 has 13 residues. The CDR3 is CATSRFDRGEQFF. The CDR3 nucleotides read TGTGCCACCAGCAGATTTGACAGGGGTGAGCAGTTCTTC.

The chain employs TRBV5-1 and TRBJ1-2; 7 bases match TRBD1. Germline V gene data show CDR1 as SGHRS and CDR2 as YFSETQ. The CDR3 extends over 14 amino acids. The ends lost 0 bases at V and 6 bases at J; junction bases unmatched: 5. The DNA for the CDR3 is TGCGCCAGCAGCTTGGGAGGGGGCCCAGATGGCTACACCTTC. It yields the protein CASSLGGGPDGYTF.

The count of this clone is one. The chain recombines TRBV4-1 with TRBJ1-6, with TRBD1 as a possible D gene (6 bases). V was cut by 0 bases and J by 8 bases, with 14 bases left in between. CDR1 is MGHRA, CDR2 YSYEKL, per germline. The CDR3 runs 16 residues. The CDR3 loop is CASSQDHGTSDSPLHF. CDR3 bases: TGCGCCAGCAGCCAAGATCACGGGACATCGGATTCACCCCTCCACTTT.

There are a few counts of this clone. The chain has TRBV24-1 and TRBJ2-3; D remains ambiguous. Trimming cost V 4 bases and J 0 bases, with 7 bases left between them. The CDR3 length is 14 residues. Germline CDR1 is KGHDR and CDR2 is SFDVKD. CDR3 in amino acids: CATSEARSTDTQYF. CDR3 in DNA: TGTGCCACCAGTGAAGCGAGAAGCACAGATACGCAGTATTTT.

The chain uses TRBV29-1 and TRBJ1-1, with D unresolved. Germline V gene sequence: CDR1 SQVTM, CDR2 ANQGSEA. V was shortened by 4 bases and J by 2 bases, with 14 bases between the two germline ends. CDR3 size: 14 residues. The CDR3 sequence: CSVVVGRLNTEAFF. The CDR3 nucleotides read TGCAGCGTTGTTGTGGGGAGGCTCAACACTGAAGCTTTCTTT.

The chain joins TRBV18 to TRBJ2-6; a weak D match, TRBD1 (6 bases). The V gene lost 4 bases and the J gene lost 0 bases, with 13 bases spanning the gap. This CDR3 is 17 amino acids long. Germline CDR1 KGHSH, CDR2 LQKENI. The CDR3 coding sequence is TGTGCCAGCTCACTTACGACAGGTGTCTCTGGGGCCAACGTCCTGACTTTC. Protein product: CASSLTTGVSGANVLTF.

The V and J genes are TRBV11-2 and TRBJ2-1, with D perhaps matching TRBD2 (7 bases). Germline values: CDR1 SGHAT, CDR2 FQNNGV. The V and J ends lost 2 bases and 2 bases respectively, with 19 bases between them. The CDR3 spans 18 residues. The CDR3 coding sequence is TGTGCCAGCAGCTTATTTGGGGGGGCTAGCGGAGCCTACAATGAGCAGTTCTTC. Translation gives CASSLFGGASGAYNEQFF.

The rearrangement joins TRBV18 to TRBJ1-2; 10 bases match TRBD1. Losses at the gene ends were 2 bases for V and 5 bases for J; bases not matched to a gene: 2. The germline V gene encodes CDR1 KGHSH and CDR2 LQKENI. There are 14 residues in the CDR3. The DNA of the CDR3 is TGTGCCAGCTCACCAGGGACAGGGGTATATGGCTACACCTTC. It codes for CASSPGTGVYGYTF.

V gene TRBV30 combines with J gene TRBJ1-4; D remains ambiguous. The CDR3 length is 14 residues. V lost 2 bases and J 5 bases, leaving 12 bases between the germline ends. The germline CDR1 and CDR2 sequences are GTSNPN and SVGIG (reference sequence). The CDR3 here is CAWSRGPGNEKLFF. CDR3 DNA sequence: TGTGCCTGGAGTCGCGGTCCCGGGAATGAAAAACTGTTTTTT.

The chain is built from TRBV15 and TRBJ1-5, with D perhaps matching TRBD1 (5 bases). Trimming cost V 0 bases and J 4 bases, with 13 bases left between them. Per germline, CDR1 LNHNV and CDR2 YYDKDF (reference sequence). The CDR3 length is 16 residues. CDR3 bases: TGTGCCACCAGCAGAGATAAGGGCGGGGGAAATCAGCCCCAGCATTTT. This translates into CATSRDKGGGNQPQHF.

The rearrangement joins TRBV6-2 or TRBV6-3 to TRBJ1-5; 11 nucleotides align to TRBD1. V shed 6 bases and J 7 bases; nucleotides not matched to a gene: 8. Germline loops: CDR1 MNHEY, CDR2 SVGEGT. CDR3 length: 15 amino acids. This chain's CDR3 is CASSRDGTGGQPQHF. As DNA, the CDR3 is TGTGCCAGCAGCCGGGATGGGACAGGGGGACAGCCCCAGCATTTT.

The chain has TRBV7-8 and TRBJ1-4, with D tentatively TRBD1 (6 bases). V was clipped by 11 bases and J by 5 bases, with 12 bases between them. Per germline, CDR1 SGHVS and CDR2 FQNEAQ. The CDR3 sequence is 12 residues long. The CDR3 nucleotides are TGTGCCTCCAGGGGAGAAAATGAAAAACTGTTTTTT. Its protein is CASRGENEKLFF.

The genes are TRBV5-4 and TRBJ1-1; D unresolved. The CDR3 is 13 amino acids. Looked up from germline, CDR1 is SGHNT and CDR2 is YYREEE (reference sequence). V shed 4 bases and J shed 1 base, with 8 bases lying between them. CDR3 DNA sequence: TGTGCCAGCAGCCAAAAACAGAACACTGAAGCTTTCTTT. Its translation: CASSQKQNTEAFF.

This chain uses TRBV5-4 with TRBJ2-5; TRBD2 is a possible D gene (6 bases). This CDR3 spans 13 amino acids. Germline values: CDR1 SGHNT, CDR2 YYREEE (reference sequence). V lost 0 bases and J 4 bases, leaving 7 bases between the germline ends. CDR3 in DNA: TGTGCCAGCAGCTTGGACGGGGGAGAGACCCAGTACTTC. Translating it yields CASSLDGGETQYF. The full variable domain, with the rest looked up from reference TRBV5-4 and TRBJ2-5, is ETGVTQSPTHLIKTRGQQVTLRCSSQSGHNTVSWYQQALGQGPQFIFQYYREEENGRGNFPPRFSGLQFPNYSSELNVNALELDDSALYLCASSLDGGETQYFGPGTRLLVL.

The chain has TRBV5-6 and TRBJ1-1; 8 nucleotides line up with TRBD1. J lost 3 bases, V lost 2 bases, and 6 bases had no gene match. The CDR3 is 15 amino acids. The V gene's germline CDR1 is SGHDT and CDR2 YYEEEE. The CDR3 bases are TGTGCCAGCAGCTTATTCGACAGGGGCCACACTGAAGCTTTCTTT. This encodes CASSLFDRGHTEAFF.